The 19 T cell receptor beta chains given below trace back to one sample, sequenced in a study of T cell responses to AZD1222 COVID-19 vaccine. Generated by immunoSEQ multiplex PCR, the TCRdb table keeps only in-frame clones and is missing some. The data hold some 130,000 clones, with approximately 92% observed a single time. The input for sequencing was peripheral blood, taken 28 days after the second AZD1222 dose. The source of these receptors is an adult who received the AZD1222 COVID-19 vaccine.

The genes are TRBV4-3 and TRBJ2-7; TRBD1 matches at 7 bases. From germline, CDR1 is LGHNA and CDR2 YSLEER. The CDR3 sequence is 14 residues long. The V and J ends lost 4 bases and 2 bases, in that order; junction bases with no gene match: 5. The CDR3 loop reads CASSLRQGTYEQYF. The CDR3 region has the DNA TGCGCCAGCAGCCTCAGACAGGGAACCTACGAGCAGTACTTC.

V and J are TRBV6-4 and TRBJ2-3; weak D call: TRBD2 (5 bases). The CDR3 extends over 11 amino acids. The V end was cut by 5 bases, the J end by 6 bases, with 6 bases between. Germline CDR1 MRHNA, CDR2 SNTAGT. CDR3 sequence: CASSRGDTQYF. In DNA form, the CDR3 reads TGTGCCAGCAGTAGAGGGGATACGCAGTATTTT.

The table lists this clone with a count of one. The rearrangement links TRBV14 to TRBJ2-1; possible D gene TRBD2, 7 bases. This CDR3 spans 16 amino acids. V was trimmed by 4 bases and J by 3 bases, leaving 16 bases between them. Germline V CDR1 and CDR2: SGHDN, FVKESK. The DNA of the CDR3 is TGTGCCAGCAGCCTGAACCGGGGGGCCCGCTACAATGAGCAGTTCTTC. Protein: CASSLNRGARYNEQFF.

V and J are TRBV30 and TRBJ1-5; D is ambiguous. The CDR3 spans 13 residues. Looked up from germline, CDR1 is GTSNPN and CDR2 is SVGIG (reference sequence). Trimming pared 2 bases from V and 5 bases from J, leaving 10 bases between. The CDR3 sequence is CAWSKQLDQPQHF. The CDR3 DNA reads TGTGCCTGGAGTAAGCAGCTCGATCAGCCCCAGCATTTT.

The chain joins TRBV29-1 to TRBJ1-1; 12 nucleotides agree with TRBD1. Germline CDR1 and CDR2: SQVTM and ANQGSEA. The CDR3 totals 16 residues. The V and J ends lost 4 bases and 1 base, in that order; junction bases with no gene match: 7. The CDR3 reads CSVGTGTGGPNTEAFF. CDR3 bases: TGCAGCGTTGGGACCGGGACAGGGGGCCCGAACACTGAAGCTTTCTTT.

The CDR3 sequence is CASSPDRGPNTQYF. CDR3 nucleotide sequence: TGTGCCAGCTCACCTGACAGGGGCCCAAATACGCAGTATTTT. The chain couples TRBV18 to TRBJ2-3, with 8 bases matching TRBD1. Germline V gene data show CDR1 as KGHSH and CDR2 as LQKENI. The ends lost 3 bases at V and 7 bases at J; junction bases unmatched: 6. The CDR3 is 14 residues long.

J is TRBJ1-2 and V is TRBV7-2; 7 bases agree with TRBD1. CDR3 size: 12 residues. J was trimmed by 10 bases and V by 5 bases; bases with no gene match: 7. CDR1 and CDR2 (germline): SGHTA, FQGNSA. CDR3 bases: TGTGCCAGCAGCCCTGGGACAGCGTTCTACACCTTC. Its translation is CASSPGTAFYTF.

This rearrangement joins TRBV4-1 to TRBJ1-2; no clear D gene. Trimming stripped 1 base from V and 8 bases from J, with 5 bases between. The germline V gene encodes CDR1 MGHRA and CDR2 YSYEKL. The CDR3 length is 11 residues. The CDR3: CASSQAGGYTF. The DNA of the CDR3 is TGCGCCAGCAGCCAAGCGGGGGGCTACACCTTC.

The chain recombines TRBV5-1 with TRBJ2-1, with D hard to call. The ends were cut back, 1 base at V and 1 base at J, with 3 bases in the middle. The CDR3 consists of 13 residues. The germline CDR1 and CDR2 sequences are SGHRS and YFSETQ. Here the CDR3 reads CASSLSSYNEQFF. CDR3 DNA: TGCGCCAGCAGCTTGTCATCCTACAATGAGCAGTTCTTC.

The chain links TRBV4-3 to TRBJ2-3; weak D call: TRBD1 (6 bases). This CDR3 is built from 16 residues. V shed 4 bases and J shed 4 bases, with 18 bases lying between them. Germline V gives CDR1 LGHNA, CDR2 YSLEER. The CDR3 DNA reads as TGCGCCAGCAGCCCAAGGCCCAGGGGCGGAGCAGATACGCAGTATTTT. This sequence encodes CASSPRPRGGADTQYF.

J is TRBJ2-1 and V is TRBV7-2, with TRBD1 as a possible D gene (5 bases). Between the trimmed V and J ends, which lost 5 bases and 9 bases, there was a span of 8 bases. The CDR3 spans 11 residues. CDR1 and CDR2 (germline): SGHTA, FQGNSA. This CDR3 is CASSTRAEQFF. CDR3 coding DNA: TGTGCCAGCAGCACCAGGGCTGAGCAGTTCTTC.

This clone was recorded once. The V gene is TRBV6-5, the J gene TRBJ1-2, with D uncertain. Looked up from germline, CDR1 is MNHEY and CDR2 is SVGAGI. This CDR3 region has 14 residues. V was trimmed by 2 bases and J by 8 bases, leaving 15 bases between them. The CDR3 spells CASSYGRHPLGYTF. DNA for the CDR3: TGTGCCAGCAGTTACGGACGCCACCCCCTGGGCTACACCTTC.

This sequence joins TRBV28 and TRBJ2-7; the match to TRBD2 covers 9 bases. V trimming: 3 bases; J trimming: 0 bases; junction bases outside the gene matches: 3. Germline V gene data show CDR1 as MDHEN and CDR2 as SYDVKM. This CDR3 is 15 amino acids long. The CDR3 protein is CASSFLSGSSYEQYF. In DNA, the CDR3 is TGTGCCAGCAGTTTCCTTAGCGGGAGCTCCTACGAGCAGTACTTC. Drawing the rest from reference TRBV28 and TRBJ2-7, the complete variable domain is DVKVTQSSRYLVKRTGEKVFLECVQDMDHENMFWYRQDPGLGLRLIYFSYDVKMKEKGDIPEGYSVSREKKERFSLILESASTNQTSMYLCASSFLSGSSYEQYFGPGTRLTVT.

The chain combines TRBV28 with TRBJ2-1; D is uncertain. Germline CDR1 and CDR2: MDHEN and SYDVKM. V was cut by 6 bases and J by 4 bases, with 4 bases left in between. This CDR3 contains 11 residues. The CDR3 DNA reads TGTGCCAGCAGCGTATACAATGAGCAGTTCTTC. Encoded protein: CASSVYNEQFF.

This chain joins TRBV11-3 and TRBJ2-1, with D tentatively TRBD1 (6 bases). This CDR3 contains 14 residues. The germline CDR1 and CDR2 sequences are SGHNT and YENEEA. V was clipped by 5 bases and J by 6 bases, with 14 bases between them. The DNA for the CDR3 is TGTGCCAGCAGCACCTACAGGGTCCCCAATGAGCAGTTCTTC. This codes for CASSTYRVPNEQFF.

The count of this clone is one. The chain combines TRBV30 with TRBJ1-4; no clear D. The CDR3 runs 12 residues. The V and J ends lost 7 bases and 4 bases respectively, with 10 bases between them. Germline V gene lookup returns CDR1 GTSNPN and CDR2 SVGIG (reference sequence). Written as DNA, the CDR3 is TGTGCCTCGCACCGGGGTAATGAAAAACTGTTTTTT. This gives the protein CASHRGNEKLFF.

The gene calls are TRBV16 and TRBJ2-7, with 8 positions matching TRBD1. Germline CDR1 is KGHSY and CDR2 is FQNENV. The V segment lost 4 bases and the J segment 3 bases; nucleotides outside the gene matches: 11. The CDR3 runs to 16 residues. The CDR3, as DNA: TGTGCCAGCAGCCCCGGGACAGGACAAAGGGTCTACGAGCAGTACTTC. This sequence encodes CASSPGTGQRVYEQYF.

The rearrangement joins TRBV11-2 to TRBJ1-4; D may be TRBD1 (5 bases). Germline assignment: CDR1 SGHAT and CDR2 FQNNGV. CDR3 length: 16 residues. The ends were cut back, 5 bases at V and 3 bases at J, with 16 bases in the middle. This chain's CDR3 is CASSLGAGTANEKLFF. CDR3 in DNA: TGTGCCAGCAGCCTAGGGGCGGGGACGGCTAATGAAAAACTGTTTTTT.

This chain links TRBV6-5 with TRBJ2-3; no definite D call. The germline CDR1 and CDR2 sequences are MNHEY and SVGAGI. The CDR3 is made up of 13 amino acids. Trimming removed 2 bases at V and 6 bases at J, with 9 bases between. This chain's CDR3 is CASSYENRDTQYF. The CDR3 DNA reads TGTGCCAGCAGTTACGAGAATCGGGATACGCAGTATTTT.